Listed here are 27 T cell receptor beta chains from one sample, sequenced in a study of regulatory T cells in long-lasting Graves disease. Arm-PCR of CDR3 regions with iRepertoire HTBI primers generated TCR beta libraries. TCRdb itself ran the multiplex PCR reads through MiXCR, one entry per CDR3 protein. The sample holds some 600,000 distinct CDR3 sequences, about 16% seen once. Stated time point: newly diagnosed GD, antithyroid drugs for less than 3 months. PBMCs were the source of the RNA used for TCR sequencing. These same data were also listed under a study on T cells in Graves' hyperthyroidism and ophthalmopathy.

Here the sequenced sample was peripheral blood mononuclear cells (PBMCs), taken at new diagnosis, from a patient treated with antithyroid drugs. These receptors all come from a man aged 18-30 years with Graves disease.

The CDR3 protein is CASSELAGDASREQYF. In DNA, the CDR3 is TGCGCCAGCAGCGAACTAGCGGGAGATGCTTCACGCGAGCAGTACTTC. The chain recombines TRBV5-1 with TRBJ2-7; TRBD2 aligns across 11 bases. The CDR3 length is 16 residues. Germline trimming cut 4 bases from V and 6 bases from J; bases unmatched to any gene: 12. Germline-derived CDR1 and CDR2 are SGHRS and YFSETQ.

V and J are TRBV7-9 and TRBJ2-6; D gene uncertain. Trimming took 2 bases from V and 0 from J, leaving 8 bases between them. The CDR3 is 16 amino acids. The germline CDR1 and CDR2 sequences are SEHNR and FQNEAQ (reference sequence). The CDR3 loop is CASSLLANSGANVLTF. The CDR3 DNA follows: TGTGCCAGCAGCTTACTCGCCAACTCTGGGGCCAACGTCCTGACTTTC.

The genes are TRBV19 and TRBJ1-2, with D tentatively TRBD1 (6 bases). Germline V gives CDR1 LNHDA, CDR2 SQIVND (reference sequence). V lost 6 bases to trimming and J lost 0 bases, with 23 bases between them. The CDR3 extends over 18 amino acids. The CDR3 coding sequence is TGTGCCAGTAGACGGGGTCTCGGGGACATGCACTCTAACTATGGCTACACCTTC. This sequence encodes CASRRGLGDMHSNYGYTF.

This clonotype was observed once. The germline gene is not matched at one end of the junction; a read error may be the cause. The genes are TRBV7-2 and TRBJ2-5, with D perhaps matching TRBD2 (5 bases). The CDR3 is 14 amino acids. The V gene's germline CDR1 is SGHTA and CDR2 FQGNSA. CDR3 bases: TGTGCCAACAGCTTTCCAGCGGCAAAAGAGACCCAGTACTTC. It is translated as CANSFPAAKETQYF.

This clonotype has ten or more counts. V gene TRBV20-1 combines with J gene TRBJ1-2; TRBD1 is a possible D gene (5 bases). Trimming pared 3 bases from V and 3 bases from J, leaving 11 bases between. Germline V gene lookup returns CDR1 DFQATT and CDR2 SNEGSKA (reference sequence). The CDR3 consists of 13 residues. The DNA of the CDR3 is TGCAGTGCTAGCGGGGGTCTCTACTATGGCTACACCTTC. It is translated as CSASGGLYYGYTF.

CDR3 DNA: TGTGCCAGCAGCATCCCGGGACATACCAATGAAAAACTGTTTTTT. Translation: CASSIPGHTNEKLFF. The V call is TRBV7-9, the J call TRBJ1-4; possibly TRBD1 for D (6 bases). In germline, CDR1 is SEHNR, CDR2 FQNEAQ (reference sequence). V gave up 5 bases and J gave up 5 bases, with 15 bases separating them. The CDR3 is 15 amino acids.

The chain couples TRBV28 to TRBJ1-6; D possibly corresponds to TRBD1 (5 bases). Germline-derived CDR1 and CDR2 are MDHEN and SYDVKM. This CDR3 comprises 15 residues. V dropped 6 bases and J dropped 10 bases, with 19 bases sitting between them. The CDR3 here is CASRASPGGESPLHF. In DNA form, the CDR3 reads TGTGCCAGCAGGGCCTCCCCCGGGGGGGAATCACCCCTCCACTTT.

This clonotype was seen a few times. The CDR3 sequence: CASSFRGGGSEQYF. Written as DNA, the CDR3 is TGTGCCAGCAGTTTTAGAGGGGGCGGCTCCGAGCAGTACTTC. V usage is TRBV28 and J usage is TRBJ2-7, with 7 positions matching TRBD1. Looked up from germline, CDR1 is MDHEN and CDR2 is SYDVKM. The CDR3 totals 14 residues. J gave up 6 bases and V 3 bases, and 8 bases lay outside the gene matches.

The genes are TRBV20-1 and TRBJ2-1, with D possibly matching TRBD2 (6 bases). The germline CDR1 and CDR2 sequences are DFQATT and SNEGSKA (reference sequence). The CDR3 contains 12 residues. The germline V and J ends were trimmed by 8 bases and 2 bases, with 10 bases remaining between them. In DNA form, the CDR3 reads TGCAGTACAGCGGGCCCCTACAATGAGCAGTTCTTC. This translates into CSTAGPYNEQFF.

The CDR3 coding sequence is TGTGCCAGCAGCCACCGGGCAACTAATGAAAAACTGTTTTTT. It codes for CASSHRATNEKLFF. The chain links TRBV14 to TRBJ1-4; D not certain. V was pared by 3 bases and J by 0 bases, with 5 bases between. Germline V gene data show CDR1 as SGHDN and CDR2 as FVKESK. CDR3 length equals 14 residues.

This clonotype has a handful of counts. J is TRBJ2-5 and V is TRBV4-2, with D hard to call. CDR3 size: 15 residues. With 1 base removed from V and 5 bases from J, the gap between germline ends came to 14 bases. Germline V gene sequence: CDR1 LGHNA, CDR2 YNFKEQ. The CDR3 reads CASSQGAGFVETQYF. CDR3 bases: TGTGCCAGCAGCCAAGGTGCAGGATTTGTGGAGACCCAGTACTTC.

There are many counts of this clonotype. The chain uses TRBV11-2 and TRBJ2-3; D call uncertain. The germline V gene encodes CDR1 SGHAT and CDR2 FQNNGV. V was pared by 4 bases and J by 9 bases, with 23 bases between. The CDR3 sequence is 16 residues long. DNA for the CDR3: TGTGCCAGCAGCTCAATCCGAGGAGAGACCTTTGGGACGCAGTATTTT. Translating gives CASSSIRGETFGTQYF. The variable domain in full, with the rest retrieved from reference TRBV11-2 and TRBJ2-3, is EAGVAQSPRYKIIEKRQSVAFWCNPISGHATLYWYQQILGQGPKLLIQFQNNGVVDDSQLPKDRFSAERLKGVDSTLKIQPAKLEDSAVYLCASSSIRGETFGTQYFGPGTRLTVL.

The chain is built from TRBV20-1 and TRBJ2-1; the D gene is possibly TRBD2 (6 bases). The CDR3 totals 14 residues. Germline V gene lookup returns CDR1 DFQATT and CDR2 SNEGSKA (reference sequence). V was clipped by 3 bases and J by 6 bases, with 15 bases between them. CDR3 DNA: TGCAGTGCTAGTTCGCCGGGAGTAAGCAATGAGCAGTTCTTC. It translates to CSASSPGVSNEQFF.

This clonotype was picked up a small number of times. This chain uses TRBV2 with TRBJ1-6; possibly TRBD1 for D (6 bases). CDR1 is SNHLY and CDR2 is FYNNEI in the germline V gene. The length of the CDR3 is 13 residues. V gave up 7 bases and J gave up 4 bases, with 8 bases separating them. As DNA, the CDR3 is TGTGCCAGCAAAGGACAGTATAATTCACCCCTCCACTTT. Translated, it gives CASKGQYNSPLHF.

The table lists this clonotype with a few counts. The chain uses TRBV29-1 and TRBJ2-1; D ambiguous. The CDR3 loop spans 11 amino acids. Germline assignment: CDR1 SQVTM and CDR2 ANQGSEA. The V and J ends lost 4 bases and 3 bases respectively, with 4 bases between them. The CDR3 loop is CSVGFYNEQFF. The CDR3 DNA reads TGCAGCGTTGGGTTCTACAATGAGCAGTTCTTC.

There are a few counts of this clonotype. The chain recombines TRBV7-9 with TRBJ2-7; D may be TRBD2 (5 bases). This CDR3 has 15 residues. CDR1 SEHNR and CDR2 FQNEAQ come from the germline V gene (reference sequence). Trimming left V 5 bases short and J 0 bases short, with 14 bases between. The chain's CDR3 is CASSQAADLSYEQYF. DNA for the CDR3: TGTGCCAGCAGCCAGGCAGCGGATCTCTCCTACGAGCAGTACTTC.

This clonotype was found many times. V usage is TRBV29-1 and J usage is TRBJ1-5; 7 nucleotides align to TRBD1. The CDR3 loop spans 16 amino acids. The junction had 7 bases not matched to a gene; V was cut back by 1 base and J by 1 base. Germline-derived CDR1 and CDR2 are SQVTM and ANQGSEA. The CDR3 spells CSVEVYRGRSNQPQHF. The CDR3 DNA sequence: TGCAGCGTTGAAGTTTATAGGGGGCGAAGCAATCAGCCCCAGCATTTT.

This clonotype appeared many times. This chain links TRBV12-3 or TRBV12-4 with TRBJ2-1, with 8 bases aligning to TRBD2. Trimming removed 7 bases from V and 0 bases from J; junction bases left unmatched: 14. This CDR3 spans 18 amino acids. The CDR3 DNA sequence: TGTGCCAGCACAGGAAGGGTTGGGGCGGGGGGCTCCTACAATGAGCAGTTCTTC. Its translation: CASTGRVGAGGSYNEQFF.

This clonotype was recorded many times. This chain joins TRBV30 and TRBJ1-1, with 9 bases aligning to TRBD1. CDR3 length: 13 residues. The germline V gene encodes CDR1 GTSNPN and CDR2 SVGIG (reference sequence). Trimming at V came to 4 bases and at J to 8 bases, leaving 8 bases not matched to a gene. CDR3 sequence (DNA): TGTGCCTGGACCCTCCGACAGGGGGGGGAAGCTTTCTTT. Protein: CAWTLRQGGEAFF. Filled out from reference TRBV30 and TRBJ1-1, the complete variable domain reads SQTIHQWPATLVQPVGSPLSLECTVEGTSNPNLYWYRQAAGRGLQLLFYSVGIGQISSEVPQNLSASRPQDRQFILSSKKLLLSDSGFYLCAWTLRQGGEAFFGQGTRLTVV.

J is TRBJ2-1 and V is TRBV6-9, with D perhaps matching TRBD2 (6 bases). Germline V gene lookup returns CDR1 MNHGY and CDR2 SVAAGI. The germline V and J ends were trimmed by 3 bases and 3 bases, with 18 bases remaining between them. The CDR3 covers 17 residues. The CDR3 protein is CASSYDFRDLLYNEQFF. The CDR3 DNA is TGTGCCAGCAGTTACGATTTCCGGGACTTACTCTACAATGAGCAGTTCTTC.

This chain joins TRBV2 and TRBJ2-3; 7 bases fit TRBD2. The length of the CDR3 is 15 residues. Trimming removed 11 bases from V and 1 base from J; junction bases left unmatched: 12. Germline CDR1 and CDR2: SNHLY and FYNNEI. CDR3 protein: CAGSGIERGTDTQYF. CDR3 coding DNA: TGTGCCGGGAGCGGGATTGAGCGTGGCACAGATACGCAGTATTTT.

This clonotype was counted a single time. J is TRBJ2-7 and V is TRBV2, with D possibly being TRBD2 (5 bases). The CDR3 has 12 residues. V lost 6 bases and J 2 bases, leaving 8 bases between the germline ends. Per germline, CDR1 SNHLY and CDR2 FYNNEI. The CDR3 region has the DNA TGTGCCAGCAGGAGGGTGGCCTACGAGCAGTACTTC. This codes for CASRRVAYEQYF.

This clonotype appeared a few times. The chain is built from TRBV6-2 or TRBV6-3 and TRBJ1-5; D gene ambiguous. Germline assignment: CDR1 MNHEY and CDR2 SVGEGT. V was clipped by 5 bases and J by 5 bases, with 13 bases between them. The CDR3 runs 14 residues. The CDR3 coding sequence is TGTGCCAGCAGTGAAATCGGTGGGTATCAGCCCCAGCATTTT. Its protein is CASSEIGGYQPQHF.

This clonotype was counted at least ten times. J is TRBJ1-1 and V is TRBV20-1; 8 positions agree with TRBD1. Trimming at V came to 3 bases and at J to 1 base, leaving 4 bases not matched to a gene. The germline V gene encodes CDR1 DFQATT and CDR2 SNEGSKA (reference sequence). This CDR3 has 14 amino acids. CDR3 sequence: CSARDRAPNTEAFF. In DNA, the CDR3 is TGCAGTGCTAGGGACAGGGCTCCGAACACTGAAGCTTTCTTT.

This clonotype was counted a few times. This chain uses TRBV2 with TRBJ2-7; possibly TRBD2 for D (6 bases). Trimming shortened V by 3 bases and J by 6 bases, and 15 bases separated the two germline ends. The CDR3 consists of 14 residues. The germline CDR1 and CDR2 sequences are SNHLY and FYNNEI. The CDR3 bases are TGTGCCAGCAGTGATAGCGGAGTAGCCTGCGAGCAGTACTTC. Translated, it gives CASSDSGVACEQYF.

This clonotype was observed many times. The chain links TRBV2 to TRBJ2-3, with D possibly called TRBD1 or TRBD2 (5 bases each). V was cut by 7 bases and J by 6 bases, with 17 bases left in between. CDR1 is SNHLY and CDR2 is FYNNEI in the germline V gene. The CDR3 extends over 14 amino acids. Here the CDR3 reads CASTPGRGVDTQYF. CDR3 nucleotides: TGTGCCAGCACTCCGGGACGAGGGGTGGATACGCAGTATTTT. Variable domain in full (rest from reference TRBV2 and TRBJ2-3): EPEVTQTPSHQVTQMGQEVILRCVPISNHLYFYWYRQILGQKVEFLVSFYNNEISEKSEIFDDQFSVERPDGSNFTLKIRSTKLEDSAMYFCASTPGRGVDTQYFGPGTRLTVL.

Ten or more counts support this clonotype. The chain links TRBV6-2 or TRBV6-3 to TRBJ2-6; D is undetermined. The V gene lost 5 bases and the J gene lost 0 bases, with 8 bases spanning the gap. CDR1 and CDR2 (germline): MNHEY, SVGEGT. CDR3 length: 15 amino acids. CDR3 sequence: CASSQHLSGANVLTF. CDR3 DNA sequence: TGTGCCAGCAGTCAACACCTCTCTGGGGCCAACGTCCTGACTTTC.